The following is a TCR beta chain sequence with its context. Germline values: CDR1 LNHDA, CDR2 SQIVND (reference sequence). This CDR3 has 15 residues. The V end lost 4 bases, the J end lost 3 bases, and 16 bases lay between the germline ends. The data were obtained in a study of blood T cell repertoires in COVID-19. At the level of the study: Material from acute and convalescent COVID-19 was sourced from the United States, Italy and Spain. PBMCs, B-cell-depleted T cells, or T cells were the source of the cDNA or gDNA that made up the material.

Authors' data handling: Reference gene primer amplification in the assay estimated nucleated cell counts. Data came from immunoSEQ multiplex PCR; TCRdb stores just in-frame clones and leaves some out. Clonal size and the V and J genes are those of that table, whereas D and trimming came from the DNA. The sample carries around 260,000 clones, roughly 91% recorded once. Sequenced: peripheral blood. The source of this sequence is a man aged 25-40 years with acute or convalescent COVID-19. The chain carries TRBV19 and TRBJ2-7; TRBD1 might be the D (6 bases). Written as DNA, the CDR3 is TGTGCCAGTAGTAACGGTCAGGGGCTAAACTACGAGCAGTACTTC. Translated: CASSNGQGLNYEQYF.